The 29 T cell receptor beta chains in this list originate from one sample, sequenced in a study of low-dose radiotherapy and immunotherapy resistance in tumors. First-strand cDNA relied on TRAV- and TRBV-specific primers spanning alpha and beta chains. Using a constant-region primer together with a V-primer adapter, TCRs were subjected to around 20 PCR cycles of amplification. Via MiXCR, TCRdb re-called the reads, giving one row per CDR3 protein. The data hold 60,000 to 90,000 distinct CDR3 sequences, with around 32% observed a single time. Noted time point: before trial treatment. Sequencing used PBMCs, obtained before treatment. The receptors derive from a female donor with ovarian cancer.

There are a few counts of this clonotype. This chain uses TRBV28 with TRBJ2-2; D ambiguous. The V and J ends lost 7 bases and 1 base respectively, with 19 bases between them. This CDR3 has 17 residues. In germline, CDR1 is MDHEN, CDR2 SYDVKM. The CDR3 nucleotides read TGTGCCAGCAACGACCCTCTGGAAAGGATGAACACCGGGGAGCTGTTTTTT. Protein sequence: CASNDPLERMNTGELFF.

The chain recombines TRBV5-5 with TRBJ1-2, with 8 bases matching TRBD1. After removal of 3 bases from V and 6 bases from J, the junction contained 4 bases not matched to a gene. The V gene's germline CDR1 is SGHKS and CDR2 YYEKEE (reference sequence). The CDR3 consists of 13 residues. The CDR3 coding sequence is TGTGCCAGCAGCTCCAGGGGGCTGGATGGCTACACCTTC. Amino acid sequence: CASSSRGLDGYTF.

There are many counts of this clonotype. This chain joins TRBV3-1 and TRBJ1-4; D unresolved. V shed 1 base and J shed 5 bases, with 11 bases lying between them. The CDR3 has 15 amino acids. The germline CDR1 and CDR2 sequences are LGHDT and YNNKEL (reference sequence). The CDR3 DNA reads as TGTGCCAGCAGCCAAGGGTCGAGGTCCAATGAAAAACTGTTTTTT. This gives the protein CASSQGSRSNEKLFF.

This clonotype was seen repeatedly, ten times or more. The rearrangement links TRBV13 to TRBJ2-2, with 13 bases that match TRBD2. The CDR3 contains 16 residues. Germline V CDR1 and CDR2: PRHDT, FYEKMQ (reference sequence). The junction had 0 bases not matched to a gene; V was cut back by 0 bases and J by 5 bases. CDR3 sequence: CASSLGLAGGTGELFF. Written as DNA, the CDR3 is TGTGCCAGCAGCTTAGGACTAGCGGGAGGGACCGGGGAGCTGTTTTTT.

This clonotype appeared many times. This chain links TRBV5-6 with TRBJ2-5; D gene unclear. The V end lost 1 base, the J end lost 4 bases, and 8 bases lay between the germline ends. CDR1 SGHDT and CDR2 YYEEEE come from the germline V gene. There are 13 residues in the CDR3. The CDR3 bases are TGTGCCAGCAGCTTGACCGCTGGAGAGACCCAGTACTTC. Protein sequence: CASSLTAGETQYF.

With respect to this clonotype: A far larger clone is just one base off, so this is likely a read error. The DNA is omitted, as the CDR3 cannot be located on it reliably, and the CDR3 follows TCRdb's listing. This chain joins TRBV5-3 and TRBJ2-1; the D call in the table, TRBD2, was not verified against the DNA. TRBV5-3 is an ORF, and what it does is uncertain. The CDR3 has 15 residues if both end residues are counted. The CDR3 spells CASSSVDYSCNEQFF.

This clonotype was found many times. The chain carries TRBV18 and TRBJ1-4; D might be TRBD1 (5 bases). CDR3 length equals 15 residues. Deletions cut 3 bases from V and 5 bases from J, with 13 bases between. Germline V gene lookup returns CDR1 KGHSH and CDR2 LQKENI. CDR3 bases: TGTGCCAGCTCACCCTTGGGACTTAGGAATGAAAAACTGTTTTTT. It yields the protein CASSPLGLRNEKLFF.

The chain is built from TRBV15 and TRBJ2-1, with D possibly TRBD2 on 7 matching bases. This CDR3 is 16 amino acids long. The V gene's germline CDR1 is LNHNV and CDR2 YYDKDF (reference sequence). Trimming shortened V by 5 bases and J by 1 base, and 15 bases separated the two germline ends. The CDR3, as DNA: TGTGCCACCAGCCCGGGGGGCAGTTGGTCCTACAATGAGCAGTTCTTC. It specifies CATSPGGSWSYNEQFF. Complete variable domain (other parts from reference TRBV15 and TRBJ2-1): DAMVIQNPRYQVTQFGKPVTLSCSQTLNHNVMYWYQQKSSQAPKLLFHYYDKDFNNEADTPDNFQSRRPNTSFCFLDIRSPGLGDTAMYLCATSPGGSWSYNEQFFGPGTRLTVL.

The V call is TRBV6-1, the J call TRBJ2-3; no reliable D call. The ends were cut back, 10 bases at V and 8 bases at J, with 13 bases in the middle. Per germline, CDR1 MNHNS and CDR2 SASEGT. This CDR3 has 11 residues. DNA of the CDR3: TGTGCCATCGCAAACCTGGGTACGCAGTATTTT. Its translation is CAIANLGTQYF.

This clonotype was seen repeatedly, ten times or more. This chain links TRBV7-8 with TRBJ1-6, with D unresolved. Germline CDR1 is SGHVS and CDR2 is FQNEAQ. With 3 bases removed from V and 5 bases from J, the gap between germline ends came to 11 bases. This CDR3 contains 15 residues. This chain's CDR3 is CASSFSRNDNSPLHF. In DNA, the CDR3 is TGTGCCAGCAGCTTTTCGCGTAACGATAATTCACCCCTCCACTTT.

This clonotype has just one count. The chain is built from TRBV3-1 and TRBJ1-2; unclear D gene. CDR3 size: 14 residues. V was pared by 0 bases and J by 5 bases, with 10 bases between. Germline CDR1 and CDR2: LGHDT and YNNKEL (reference sequence). The DNA for the CDR3 is TGTGCCAGCAGCCAAGAGTACAGCGGATATGGCTACACCTTC. It codes for CASSQEYSGYGYTF. Full variable domain (missing parts from reference TRBV3-1 and TRBJ1-2): DTAVSQTPKYLVTQMGNDKSIKCEQNLGHDTMYWYKQDSKKFLKIMFSYNNKELIINETVPNRFSPKSPDKAHLNLHINSLELGDSAVYFCASSQEYSGYGYTFGSGTRLTVV.

At least ten counts were recorded for this clonotype. The CDR3 bases are TGTGCCAGCCTGACAGGGAACAACTATGGCTACACCTTC. Its translation: CASLTGNNYGYTF. This chain connects TRBV6-2 or TRBV6-3 to TRBJ1-2; 7 positions agree with TRBD1. The ends lost 8 bases at V and 2 bases at J; junction bases unmatched: 5. The CDR3 contains 13 residues. Germline CDR1 reads MNHEY; CDR2 reads SVGEGT.

The gene calls are TRBV28 and TRBJ2-7; D not resolved. Per the germline V gene, CDR1 is MDHEN and CDR2 is SYDVKM. The CDR3 covers 13 residues. Trimming removed 3 bases from V and 5 bases from J, with 11 bases in between. This CDR3 is CASSLGPQDEQYF. The CDR3 DNA is TGTGCCAGCAGTTTGGGCCCTCAGGACGAGCAGTACTTC.

This clonotype was counted at least ten times. The V and J genes are TRBV7-8 and TRBJ2-6, with D unclear. V lost 1 base and J 2 bases, leaving 9 bases between the germline ends. The germline V gene encodes CDR1 SGHVS and CDR2 FQNEAQ. CDR3 length: 16 amino acids. The CDR3 region has the DNA TGTGCCAGCAGCTTAGTGGCCGGTGCTGGGGCCAACGTCCTGACTTTC. Its protein is CASSLVAGAGANVLTF.

This clonotype is categorized as medium-sized. The chain recombines TRBV18 with TRBJ2-7; D gene uncertain. V was clipped by 4 bases and J by 2 bases, with 12 bases between them. This CDR3 has 14 residues. CDR1 KGHSH and CDR2 LQKENI come from the germline V gene. The CDR3 DNA follows: TGTGCCAGCTCACGGCGCCCGGGCCCCTACGAGCAGTACTTC. It is translated as CASSRRPGPYEQYF.

This clonotype has a count of ten or more. The chain has TRBV28 and TRBJ2-7; 7 bases are shared with TRBD2. The ends lost 2 bases at V and 1 base at J; junction bases unmatched: 11. CDR1 and CDR2 (germline): MDHEN, SYDVKM. This CDR3 comprises 17 residues. The CDR3 bases are TGTGCCAGCAGTTTAGGGAGGGGAAATTTAGGGTCCTACGAGCAGTACTTC. Encoded protein: CASSLGRGNLGSYEQYF.

This clonotype was seen only once. The chain carries TRBV24-1 and TRBJ2-2, with 10 bases identical to TRBD2. CDR3 length: 17 residues. V dropped 4 bases and J dropped 3; count of bases not matched to a gene: 7. Germline CDR1 is KGHDR and CDR2 is SFDVKD. CDR3 protein: CATSDPLAGADTGELFF. DNA for the CDR3: TGTGCCACCAGTGACCCGCTAGCGGGAGCTGACACCGGGGAGCTGTTTTTT.

The rearrangement uses TRBV20-1 and TRBJ2-7; TRBD2 agrees at 7 bases. V dropped 0 bases and J dropped 2; count of bases not matched to a gene: 7. Germline values: CDR1 DFQATT, CDR2 SNEGSKA (reference sequence). This CDR3 has 15 residues. The CDR3 here is CSARDSSGHAYEQYF. The CDR3 DNA reads as TGCAGTGCTAGAGACTCTAGCGGCCACGCCTACGAGCAGTACTTC.

This clonotype was recorded at least ten times. The V call is TRBV20-1, the J call TRBJ2-6, with D unclear. The ends were cut back, 4 bases at V and 2 bases at J, with 15 bases in the middle. CDR1 and CDR2 (germline): DFQATT, SNEGSKA (reference sequence). The CDR3 contains 16 residues. In DNA, the CDR3 is TGCAGTGCTACGGGCAGGAAGGGTCCTGGGGCCAACGTCCTGACTTTC. It translates to CSATGRKGPGANVLTF.

This clonotype was detected many times. The CDR3 loop reads CASSQEGPHLSYNEQFF. CDR3 DNA sequence: TGTGCCAGCAGCCAAGAAGGACCACATCTTTCCTACAATGAGCAGTTCTTC. The chain carries TRBV3-1 and TRBJ2-1; unclear D gene. The length of the CDR3 is 17 residues. Germline CDR1 reads LGHDT; CDR2 reads YNNKEL (reference sequence). The V end lost 0 bases, the J end lost 1 base, and 13 bases lay between the germline ends.

This clonotype was observed a few times. This sequence joins TRBV5-3 and TRBJ2-1; 12 bases align to TRBD2. TRBV5-3 is noted as an ORF with a role that remains uncertain. The CDR3 is made up of 16 amino acids. The V gene end was trimmed by 8 bases and the J gene end by 4 bases; junction bases not matched to a gene: 10. The CDR3 region has the DNA TGTGCCAGCAGCCAACCGACTAGCGGGGGTTACAATGAGCAGTTCTTC. Protein sequence: CASSQPTSGGYNEQFF.

As to this clonotype: A far larger clone is only one base removed, so a read error is likely. The chain links TRBV28 to TRBJ2-1; D may match TRBD1 or TRBD2 (5 bases each). The CDR3 covers 13 residues. Germline V gene lookup returns CDR1 MDHEN and CDR2 SYDVKM. V gave up 10 bases and J gave up 10 bases, with 20 bases separating them. The CDR3 protein is CATLGDGTYEQFF. CDR3 sequence (DNA): TGTGCCACCCTTGGGGACGGCACCTACGAGCAGTTCTTC.

Of note for this clonotype: With a far larger clone one base away, a read error is the likely cause. The chain links TRBV7-9 to TRBJ2-7; no clear D gene. V was trimmed by 4 bases and J by 7 bases, leaving 20 bases between them. The CDR3 length is 15 residues. The V gene's germline CDR1 is SEHNR and CDR2 FQNEAQ (reference sequence). The CDR3 loop reads CASSSERNPYNEQYF. The CDR3 DNA follows: TGTGCCAGCAGCTCGGAGCGCAACCCCTACAATGAGCAGTACTTC.

In this sample, this clonotype turned up many times. The chain is built from TRBV11-3 and TRBJ2-6, with D uncertain. This CDR3 has 15 residues. Germline CDR1 is SGHNT and CDR2 is YENEEA. V shed 0 bases and J shed 1 base, with 4 bases lying between them. CDR3 in DNA: TGTGCCAGCAGCTTAGAAGGGTCTGGGGCCAACGTCCTGACTTTC. Translated, it gives CASSLEGSGANVLTF.

This clonotype was seen at least ten times. V is TRBV7-9 and J is TRBJ2-7, with 8 bases fitting TRBD1. Germline V CDR1 and CDR2: SEHNR, FQNEAQ (reference sequence). The CDR3 is made up of 15 amino acids. Trimming took 5 bases from V and 5 from J; bases not matched to a gene: 11. CDR3 nucleotide sequence: TGTGCCAGCAGCCATCCGACAGGGGTCCTAGACGAGCAGTACTTC. Protein product: CASSHPTGVLDEQYF.

The rearrangement joins TRBV3-1 to TRBJ1-2; 12 bases agree with TRBD1. CDR1 is LGHDT, CDR2 YNNKEL, per germline (reference sequence). V lost 4 bases to trimming and J lost 9 bases; unmatched junction nucleotides: 27. The CDR3 totals 21 residues. CDR3 nucleotide sequence: TGTGCCAGCAGCCTGAGCCGGGACAGGGGGCCTTCCCTTCCTTTGATTGATCGCTACACCTTC. It yields the protein CASSLSRDRGPSLPLIDRYTF.

With respect to this clonotype: This is likely an artifact of a read error, given a far larger clone one base away. This chain connects TRBV6-5 to TRBJ2-2; 8 nucleotides match TRBD1. The germline V gene has CDR1 MNHEY and CDR2 SVGAGI. The CDR3 spans 20 residues. The CDR3 here is CGSSYPNRRDRLANTGELFF. The CDR3 DNA sequence: TGTGGCAGCAGTTACCCGAATCGCAGGGACAGGCTCGCGAACACCGGGGAGCTGTTTTTT.

This clonotype was found many times. The chain employs TRBV3-1 and TRBJ2-5; 8 bases agree with TRBD2. The V gene end was trimmed by 5 bases and the J gene end by 4 bases; junction bases not matched to a gene: 6. The CDR3 sequence is 14 residues long. Looked up from germline, CDR1 is LGHDT and CDR2 is YNNKEL (reference sequence). CDR3 bases: TGTGCCAGCAGCGCTATACGGGGGGGAGAGACCCAGTACTTC. Protein sequence: CASSAIRGGETQYF.

Concerning this clonotype: A far larger clone is one nucleotide away, so this likely arose from a read error. The rearrangement uses TRBV6-2 or TRBV6-3 and TRBJ1-2; 9 bases are a match to TRBD1. The trim removed 7 bases at V and 3 bases at J, leaving 3 bases unmatched. Looked up from germline, CDR1 is MNHEY and CDR2 is SVGEGT. The CDR3 spans 13 residues. CDR3 nucleotides: TGTGCCAGCACGGGACAGGGTGACTATGGCTACACCTTC. This codes for CASTGQGDYGYTF.